What follows is one T cell receptor beta chain and its context. Its target is not known. A second 7 to 11 cycle PCR used barcoded and J-beta primers. One entry per CDR3 protein, called by TCRdb with MiXCR from the 5' RACE reads. The table lists 550,000 to 750,000 distinct CDR3 sequences, roughly 21% of them singletons. This sample was included in a study of blood T cells in healthy people across ages. Study-wide findings and caveats: There was no known CMV status for donors, so expanded clonotype changes were possibly confounded.

CDR3 length equals 17 residues. Trimming removed 4 bases from V and 1 base from J; junction bases left unmatched: 10. Germline assignment: CDR1 MDHEN and CDR2 SYDVKM. The rearrangement joins TRBV28 to TRBJ2-5, with 9 bases lining up with TRBD1. The TCR originated in a man aged 65 to 79 in good health. Sequenced: blood. Here the CDR3 reads CASSSPTGGTSQETQYF. CDR3 nucleotides: TGTGCCAGCAGTTCACCTACAGGGGGCACCTCCCAAGAGACCCAGTACTTC. The variable domain in full, completed from reference TRBV28 and TRBJ2-5, reads DVKVTQSSRYLVKRTGEKVFLECVQDMDHENMFWYRQDPGLGLRLIYFSYDVKMKEKGDIPEGYSVSREKKERFSLILESASTNQTSMYLCASSSPTGGTSQETQYFGPGTRLLVL.